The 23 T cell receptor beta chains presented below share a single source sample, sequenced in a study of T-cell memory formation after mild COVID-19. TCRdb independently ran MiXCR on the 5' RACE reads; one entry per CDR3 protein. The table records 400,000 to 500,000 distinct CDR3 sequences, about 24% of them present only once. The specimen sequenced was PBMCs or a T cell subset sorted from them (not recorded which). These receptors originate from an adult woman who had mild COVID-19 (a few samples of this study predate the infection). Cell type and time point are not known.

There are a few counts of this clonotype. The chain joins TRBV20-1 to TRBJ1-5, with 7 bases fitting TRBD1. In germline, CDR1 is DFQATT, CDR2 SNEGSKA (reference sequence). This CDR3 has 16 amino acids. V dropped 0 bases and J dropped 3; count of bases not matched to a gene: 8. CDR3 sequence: CSARDPTGADNQPQHF. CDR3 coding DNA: TGCAGTGCTAGAGATCCCACAGGGGCGGACAATCAGCCCCAGCATTTT.

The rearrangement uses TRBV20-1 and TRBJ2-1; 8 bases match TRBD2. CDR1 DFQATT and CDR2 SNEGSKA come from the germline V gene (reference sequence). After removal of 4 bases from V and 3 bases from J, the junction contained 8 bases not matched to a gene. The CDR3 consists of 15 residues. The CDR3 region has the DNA TGCAGTGCTATGGGCGGGAGGTCCTTCTACAATGAGCAGTTCTTC. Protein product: CSAMGGRSFYNEQFF.

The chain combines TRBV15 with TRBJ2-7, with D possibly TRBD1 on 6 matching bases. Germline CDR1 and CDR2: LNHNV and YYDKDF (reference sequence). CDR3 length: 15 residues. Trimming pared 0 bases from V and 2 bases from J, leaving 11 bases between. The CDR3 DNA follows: TGTGCCACCAGCAGAGAGGCAGGGGTTACCTACGAGCAGTACTTC. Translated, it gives CATSREAGVTYEQYF. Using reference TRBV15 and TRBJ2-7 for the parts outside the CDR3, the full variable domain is DAMVIQNPRYQVTQFGKPVTLSCSQTLNHNVMYWYQQKSSQAPKLLFHYYDKDFNNEADTPDNFQSRRPNTSFCFLDIRSPGLGDTAMYLCATSREAGVTYEQYFGPGTRLTVT.

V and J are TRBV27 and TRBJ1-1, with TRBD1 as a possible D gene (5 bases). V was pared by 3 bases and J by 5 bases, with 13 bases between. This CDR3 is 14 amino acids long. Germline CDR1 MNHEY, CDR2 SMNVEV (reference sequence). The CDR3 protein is CASSFRGRLTEAFF. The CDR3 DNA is TGTGCCAGCAGTTTTCGGGGGAGGTTAACTGAAGCTTTCTTT.

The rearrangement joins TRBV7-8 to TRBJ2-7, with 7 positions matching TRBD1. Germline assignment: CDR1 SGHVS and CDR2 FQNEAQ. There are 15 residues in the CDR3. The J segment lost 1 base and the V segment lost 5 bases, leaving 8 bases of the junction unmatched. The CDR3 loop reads CASSGTGDNSYEQYF. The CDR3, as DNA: TGTGCCAGCAGCGGAACAGGGGATAATTCCTACGAGCAGTACTTC.

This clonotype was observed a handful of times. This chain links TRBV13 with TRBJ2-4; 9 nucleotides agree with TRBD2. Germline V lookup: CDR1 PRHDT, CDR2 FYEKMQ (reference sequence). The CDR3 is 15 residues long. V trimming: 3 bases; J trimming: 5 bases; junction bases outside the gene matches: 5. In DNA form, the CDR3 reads TGTGCCAGCAGCTTGGGCGGGAGGGGCCAAAACATTCAGTACTTC. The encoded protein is CASSLGGRGQNIQYF.

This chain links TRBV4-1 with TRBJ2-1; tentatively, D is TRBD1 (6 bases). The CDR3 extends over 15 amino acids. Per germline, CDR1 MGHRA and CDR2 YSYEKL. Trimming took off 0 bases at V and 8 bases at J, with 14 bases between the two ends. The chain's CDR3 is CASSQESTGRHEQFF. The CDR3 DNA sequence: TGCGCCAGCAGCCAAGAATCGACAGGTCGCCATGAGCAGTTCTTC.

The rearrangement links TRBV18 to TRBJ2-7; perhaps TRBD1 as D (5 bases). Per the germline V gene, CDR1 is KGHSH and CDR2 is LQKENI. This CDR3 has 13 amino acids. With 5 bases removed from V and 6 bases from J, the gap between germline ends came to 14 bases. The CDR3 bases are TGTGCCAGCTCATCGGCACAGGAAGCCGAGCAGTACTTC. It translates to CASSSAQEAEQYF.

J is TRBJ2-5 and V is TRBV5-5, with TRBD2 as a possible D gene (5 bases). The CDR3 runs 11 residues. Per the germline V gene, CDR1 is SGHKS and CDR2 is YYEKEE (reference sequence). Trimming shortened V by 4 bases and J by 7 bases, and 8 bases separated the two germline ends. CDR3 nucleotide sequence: TGTGCCAGCAGCATCGAGGGGACCCAGTACTTC. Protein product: CASSIEGTQYF.

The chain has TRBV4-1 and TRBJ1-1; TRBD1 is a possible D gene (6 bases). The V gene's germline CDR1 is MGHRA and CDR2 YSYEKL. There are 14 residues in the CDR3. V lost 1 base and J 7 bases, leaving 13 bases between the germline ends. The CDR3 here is CASSQGGQTNEAFF. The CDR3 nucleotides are TGCGCCAGCAGCCAAGGCGGACAGACGAATGAAGCTTTCTTT.

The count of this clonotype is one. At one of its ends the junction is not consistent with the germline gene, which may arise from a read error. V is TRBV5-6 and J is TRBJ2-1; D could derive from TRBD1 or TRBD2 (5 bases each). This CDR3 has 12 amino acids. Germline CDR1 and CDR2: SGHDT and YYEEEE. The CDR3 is CASSPAAGPREF. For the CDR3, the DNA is TGTGCCAGCAGCCCGGCGGCAGGGCCTCGGGAATTC.

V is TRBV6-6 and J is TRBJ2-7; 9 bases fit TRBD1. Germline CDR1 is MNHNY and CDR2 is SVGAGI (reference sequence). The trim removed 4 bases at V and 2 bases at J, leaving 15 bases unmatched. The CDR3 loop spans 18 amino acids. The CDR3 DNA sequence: TGTGCCAGCAGTTCCCCGGGCCCGGGACAGGGAAAACCCTACGAGCAGTACTTC. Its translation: CASSSPGPGQGKPYEQYF.

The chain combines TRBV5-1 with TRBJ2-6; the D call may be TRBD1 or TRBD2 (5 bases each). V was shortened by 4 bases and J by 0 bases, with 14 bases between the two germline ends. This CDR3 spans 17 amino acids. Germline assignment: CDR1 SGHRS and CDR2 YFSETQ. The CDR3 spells CASSKGPGRSGANVLTF. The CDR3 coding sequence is TGCGCCAGCAGCAAGGGACCCGGACGCTCTGGGGCCAACGTCCTGACTTTC.

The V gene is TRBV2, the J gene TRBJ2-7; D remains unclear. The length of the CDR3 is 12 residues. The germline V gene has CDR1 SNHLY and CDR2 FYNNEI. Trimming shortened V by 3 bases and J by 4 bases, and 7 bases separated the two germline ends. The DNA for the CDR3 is TGTGCCAGCAGTGAGAGGAAGTACGAGCAGTACTTC. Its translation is CASSERKYEQYF.

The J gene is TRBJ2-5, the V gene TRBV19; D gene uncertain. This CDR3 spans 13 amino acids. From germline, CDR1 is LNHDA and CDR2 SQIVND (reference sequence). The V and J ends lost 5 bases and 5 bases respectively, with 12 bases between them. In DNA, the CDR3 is TGTGCCAGTAGTGTCGCCCATTGGGAGACCCAGTACTTC. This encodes CASSVAHWETQYF.

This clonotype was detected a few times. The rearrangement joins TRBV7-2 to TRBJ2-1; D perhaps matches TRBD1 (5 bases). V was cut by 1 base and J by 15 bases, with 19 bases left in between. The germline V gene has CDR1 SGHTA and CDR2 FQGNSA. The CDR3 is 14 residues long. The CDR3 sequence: CASSLENSRQTSFF. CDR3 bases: TGTGCCAGCAGCTTAGAGAATAGCCGACAGACCTCGTTCTTC.

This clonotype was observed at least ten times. This CDR3 is CASLGQGNTEAFF. The CDR3, as DNA: TGTGCCAGCCTCGGACAGGGAAACACTGAAGCTTTCTTT. The chain has TRBV3-1 and TRBJ1-1; 8 positions agree with TRBD1. V lost 8 bases, J lost 2 bases, and 4 bases stayed unmatched. Germline V CDR1 and CDR2: LGHDT, YNNKEL (reference sequence). The CDR3 has 13 residues.

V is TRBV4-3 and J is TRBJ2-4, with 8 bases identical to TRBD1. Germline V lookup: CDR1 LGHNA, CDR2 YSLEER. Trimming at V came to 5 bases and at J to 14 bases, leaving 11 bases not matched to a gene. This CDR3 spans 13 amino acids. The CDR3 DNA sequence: TGCGCCAGCAGCTCAAGGACAGGGAGTTACGAGTACTTC. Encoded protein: CASSSRTGSYEYF.

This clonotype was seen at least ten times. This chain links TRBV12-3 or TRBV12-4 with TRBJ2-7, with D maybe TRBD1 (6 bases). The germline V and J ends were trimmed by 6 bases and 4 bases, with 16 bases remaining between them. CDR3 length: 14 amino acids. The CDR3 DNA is TGTGCCAGCAGCCTCGGAACAGGGATATACGAGCAGTACTTC. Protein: CASSLGTGIYEQYF.

The CDR3 spells CASSEFARSVVGTDTQYF. In DNA form, the CDR3 reads TGTGCCAGCAGTGAATTTGCGAGGTCGGTGGTGGGCACAGATACGCAGTATTTT. The V and J genes are TRBV25-1 and TRBJ2-3; no clear D gene. Trimming stripped 1 base from V and 1 base from J, with 18 bases between. This CDR3 is 18 amino acids long. Germline V gene data show CDR1 as MGHDK and CDR2 as SYGVNS.

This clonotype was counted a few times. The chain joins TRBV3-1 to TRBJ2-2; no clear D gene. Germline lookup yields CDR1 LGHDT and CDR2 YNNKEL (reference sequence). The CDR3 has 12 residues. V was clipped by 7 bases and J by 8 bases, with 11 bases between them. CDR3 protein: CASKDLGGELFF. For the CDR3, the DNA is TGTGCCAGCAAGGATCTTGGAGGGGAGCTGTTTTTT.

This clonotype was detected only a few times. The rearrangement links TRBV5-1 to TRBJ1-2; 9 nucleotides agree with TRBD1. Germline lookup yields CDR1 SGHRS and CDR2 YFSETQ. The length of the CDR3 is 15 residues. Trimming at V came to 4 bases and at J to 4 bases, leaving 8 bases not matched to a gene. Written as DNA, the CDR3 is TGCGCCAGCAGCCAAGAGGGACAGGGATTCTATGGCTACACCTTC. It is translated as CASSQEGQGFYGYTF.

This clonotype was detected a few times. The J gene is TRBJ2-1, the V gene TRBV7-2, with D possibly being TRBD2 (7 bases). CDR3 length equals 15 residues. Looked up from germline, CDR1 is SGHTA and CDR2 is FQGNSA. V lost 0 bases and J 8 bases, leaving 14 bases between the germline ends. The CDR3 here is CASSLAGGRVDEQFF. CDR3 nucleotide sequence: TGTGCCAGCAGCTTAGCGGGGGGGCGGGTCGATGAGCAGTTCTTC.